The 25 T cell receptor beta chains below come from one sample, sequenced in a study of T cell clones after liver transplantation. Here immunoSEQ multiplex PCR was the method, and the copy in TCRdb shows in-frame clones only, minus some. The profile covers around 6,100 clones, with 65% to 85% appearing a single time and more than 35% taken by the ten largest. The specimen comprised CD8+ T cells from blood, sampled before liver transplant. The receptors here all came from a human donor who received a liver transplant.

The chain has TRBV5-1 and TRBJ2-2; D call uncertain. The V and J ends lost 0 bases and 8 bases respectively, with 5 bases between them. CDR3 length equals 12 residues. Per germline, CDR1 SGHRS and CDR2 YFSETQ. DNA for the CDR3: TGCGCCAGCAGCTTGGTTCAGGGGGAGCTGTTTTTT. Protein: CASSLVQGELFF.

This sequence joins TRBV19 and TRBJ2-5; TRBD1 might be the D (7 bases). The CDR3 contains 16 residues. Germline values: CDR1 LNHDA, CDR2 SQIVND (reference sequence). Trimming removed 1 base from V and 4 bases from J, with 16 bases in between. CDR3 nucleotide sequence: TGTGCCAGTAGTATAGTTGCAGGGGGGCTTTTAGAGACCCAGTACTTC. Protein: CASSIVAGGLLETQYF.

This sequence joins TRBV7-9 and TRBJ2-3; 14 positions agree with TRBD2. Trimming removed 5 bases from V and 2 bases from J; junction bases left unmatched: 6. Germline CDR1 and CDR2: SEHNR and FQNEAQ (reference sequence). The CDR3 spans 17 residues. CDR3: CASSKTSGGGPTDTQYF. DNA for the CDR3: TGTGCCAGCAGCAAGACTAGCGGGGGGGGCCCCACAGATACGCAGTATTTT.

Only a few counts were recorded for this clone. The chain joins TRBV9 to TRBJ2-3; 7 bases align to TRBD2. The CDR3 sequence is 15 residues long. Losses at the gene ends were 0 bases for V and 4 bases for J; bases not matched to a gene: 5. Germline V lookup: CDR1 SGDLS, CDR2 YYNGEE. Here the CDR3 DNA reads TGTGCCAGCAGCGTAGTCGACCTAGCGGCAGATACGCAGTATTTT. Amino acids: CASSVVDLAADTQYF.

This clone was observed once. CDR3 coding DNA: TGTGCCAGCAGCTCCGCCGCCGAGGACAGGAACTATGGCTACACCTTC. This gives the protein CASSSAAEDRNYGYTF. The genes are TRBV7-9 and TRBJ1-2; 7 bases fit TRBD1. Trimming at V came to 4 bases and at J to 2 bases, leaving 10 bases not matched to a gene. The CDR3 spans 16 residues. The germline gives CDR1 SEHNR, CDR2 FQNEAQ (reference sequence).

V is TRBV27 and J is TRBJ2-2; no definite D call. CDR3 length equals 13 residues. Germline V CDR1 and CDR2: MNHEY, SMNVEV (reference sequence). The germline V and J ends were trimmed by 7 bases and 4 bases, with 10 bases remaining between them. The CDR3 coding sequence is TGTGCCAGCACAAAGTCGGCCACCGGGGAGCTGTTTTTT. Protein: CASTKSATGELFF.

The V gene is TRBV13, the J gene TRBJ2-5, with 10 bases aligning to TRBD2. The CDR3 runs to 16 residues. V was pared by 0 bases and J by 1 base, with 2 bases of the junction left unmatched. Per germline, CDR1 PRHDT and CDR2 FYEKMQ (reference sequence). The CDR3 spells CASSLGLAGVQETQYF. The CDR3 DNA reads TGTGCCAGCAGCTTAGGCCTAGCGGGAGTCCAAGAGACCCAGTACTTC. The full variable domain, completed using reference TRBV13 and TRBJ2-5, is AAGVIQSPRHLIKEKRETATLKCYPIPRHDTVYWYQQGPGQDPQFLISFYEKMQSDKGSIPDRFSAQQFSDYHSELNMSSLELGDSALYFCASSLGLAGVQETQYFGPGTRLLVL.

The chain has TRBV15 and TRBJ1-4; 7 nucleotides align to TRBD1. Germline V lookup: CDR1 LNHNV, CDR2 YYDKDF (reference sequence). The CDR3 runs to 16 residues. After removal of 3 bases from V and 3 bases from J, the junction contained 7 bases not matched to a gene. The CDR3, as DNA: TGTGCCACCAGCAGCTTACGACAGGGCCCTAATGAAAAACTGTTTTTT. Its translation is CATSSLRQGPNEKLFF.

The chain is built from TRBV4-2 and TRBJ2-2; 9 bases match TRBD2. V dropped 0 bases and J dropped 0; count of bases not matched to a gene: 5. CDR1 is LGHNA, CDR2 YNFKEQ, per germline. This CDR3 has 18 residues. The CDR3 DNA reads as TGTGCCAGCAGCCAAGAGAAGGCGGGGGGGACGAACACCGGGGAGCTGTTTTTT. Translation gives CASSQEKAGGTNTGELFF.

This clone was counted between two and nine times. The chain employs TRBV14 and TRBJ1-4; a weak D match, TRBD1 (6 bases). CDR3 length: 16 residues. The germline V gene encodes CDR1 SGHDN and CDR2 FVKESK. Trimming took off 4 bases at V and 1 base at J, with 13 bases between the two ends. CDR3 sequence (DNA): TGTGCCAGCAGCCCGAACACAGGGAGAACTAATGAAAAACTGTTTTTT. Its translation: CASSPNTGRTNEKLFF. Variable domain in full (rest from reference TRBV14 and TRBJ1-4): EAGVTQFPSHSVIEKGQTVTLRCDPISGHDNLYWYRRVMGKEIKFLLHFVKESKQDESGMPNNRFLAERTGGTYSTLKVQPAELEDSGVYFCASSPNTGRTNEKLFFGSGTQLSVL.

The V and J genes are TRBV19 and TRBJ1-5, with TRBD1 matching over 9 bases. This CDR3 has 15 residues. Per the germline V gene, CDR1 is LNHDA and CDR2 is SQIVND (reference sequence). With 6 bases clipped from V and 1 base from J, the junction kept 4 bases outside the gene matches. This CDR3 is CASSRTGESNQPQHF. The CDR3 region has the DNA TGTGCCAGTAGCCGGACAGGGGAGAGCAATCAGCCCCAGCATTTT.

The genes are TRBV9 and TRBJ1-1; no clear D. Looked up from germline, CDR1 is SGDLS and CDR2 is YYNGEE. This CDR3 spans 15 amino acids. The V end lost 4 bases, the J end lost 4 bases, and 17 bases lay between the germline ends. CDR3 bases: TGTGCCAGCAGCCCAGAGGGTGGGGTAAGCACTGAAGCTTTCTTT. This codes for CASSPEGGVSTEAFF.

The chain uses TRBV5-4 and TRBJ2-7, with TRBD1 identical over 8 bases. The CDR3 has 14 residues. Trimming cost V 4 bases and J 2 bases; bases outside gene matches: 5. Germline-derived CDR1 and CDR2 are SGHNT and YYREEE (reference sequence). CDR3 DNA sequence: TGTGCCAGCAGCAAACAGGGGGGCACCTACGAGCAGTACTTC. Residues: CASSKQGGTYEQYF. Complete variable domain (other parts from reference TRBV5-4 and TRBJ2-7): ETGVTQSPTHLIKTRGQQVTLRCSSQSGHNTVSWYQQALGQGPQFIFQYYREEENGRGNFPPRFSGLQFPNYSSELNVNALELDDSALYLCASSKQGGTYEQYFGPGTRLTVT.

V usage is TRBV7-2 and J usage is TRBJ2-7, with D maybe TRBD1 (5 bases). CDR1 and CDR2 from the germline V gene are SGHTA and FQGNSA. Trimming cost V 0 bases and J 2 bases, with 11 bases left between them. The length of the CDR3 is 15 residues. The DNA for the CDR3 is TGTGCCAGCAGCTTAGCGCCAGGGCTTACCTACGAGCAGTACTTC. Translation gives CASSLAPGLTYEQYF.

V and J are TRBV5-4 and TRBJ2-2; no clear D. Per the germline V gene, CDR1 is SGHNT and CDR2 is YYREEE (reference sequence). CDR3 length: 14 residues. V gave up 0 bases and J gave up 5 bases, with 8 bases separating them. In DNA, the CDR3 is TGTGCCAGCAGCTTGGAGGTTGATACCGGGGAGCTGTTTTTT. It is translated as CASSLEVDTGELFF.

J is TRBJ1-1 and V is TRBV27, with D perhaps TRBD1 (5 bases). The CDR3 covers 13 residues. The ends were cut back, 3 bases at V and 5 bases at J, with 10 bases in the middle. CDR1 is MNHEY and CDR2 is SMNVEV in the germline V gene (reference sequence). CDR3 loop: CASSFTRGTEAFF. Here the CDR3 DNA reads TGTGCCAGCAGTTTTACTCGGGGGACTGAAGCTTTCTTT.

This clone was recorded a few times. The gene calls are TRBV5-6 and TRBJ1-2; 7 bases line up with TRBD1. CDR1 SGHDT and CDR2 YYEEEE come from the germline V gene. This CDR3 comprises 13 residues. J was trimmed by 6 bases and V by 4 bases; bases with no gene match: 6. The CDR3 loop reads CASSDTGEDGYTF. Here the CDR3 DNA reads TGTGCCAGCAGCGATACAGGGGAGGATGGCTACACCTTC.

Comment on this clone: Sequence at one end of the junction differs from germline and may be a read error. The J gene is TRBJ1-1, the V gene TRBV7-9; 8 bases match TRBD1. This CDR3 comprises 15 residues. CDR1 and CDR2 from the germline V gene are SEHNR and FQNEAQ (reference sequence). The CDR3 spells CASSLATGANTEAFF. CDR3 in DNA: TGTGCCAGCAGCCTAGCGACAGGGGCGAACACTGAAGCTTTCTTT.

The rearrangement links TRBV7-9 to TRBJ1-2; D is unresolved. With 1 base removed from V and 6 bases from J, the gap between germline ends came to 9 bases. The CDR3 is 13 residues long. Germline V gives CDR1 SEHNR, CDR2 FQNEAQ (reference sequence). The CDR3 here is CASSLGQYHGYTF. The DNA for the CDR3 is TGTGCCAGCAGCTTAGGCCAGTACCATGGCTACACCTTC.

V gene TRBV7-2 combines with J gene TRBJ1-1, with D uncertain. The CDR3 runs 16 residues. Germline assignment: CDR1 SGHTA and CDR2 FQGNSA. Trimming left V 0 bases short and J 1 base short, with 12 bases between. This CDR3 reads CASSLAHVFPNTEAFF. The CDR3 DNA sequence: TGTGCCAGCAGCTTAGCGCACGTGTTCCCGAACACTGAAGCTTTCTTT.

The CDR3 coding sequence is TGTGCCAGCAGACCGCCCAGGGCGAACGAGCAGTACTTC. Protein sequence: CASRPPRANEQYF. The gene calls are TRBV5-5 and TRBJ2-7; possible D gene TRBD1, 5 bases. The CDR3 spans 13 residues. V lost 5 bases to trimming and J lost 5 bases, with 14 bases between them. The V gene's germline CDR1 is SGHKS and CDR2 YYEKEE (reference sequence).

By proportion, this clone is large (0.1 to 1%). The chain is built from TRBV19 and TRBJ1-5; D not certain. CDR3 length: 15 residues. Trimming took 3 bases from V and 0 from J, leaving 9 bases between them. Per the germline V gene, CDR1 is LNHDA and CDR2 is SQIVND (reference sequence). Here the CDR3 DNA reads TGTGCCAGTAGTATGGCAGCCTATAGCAATCAGCCCCAGCATTTT. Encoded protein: CASSMAAYSNQPQHF.

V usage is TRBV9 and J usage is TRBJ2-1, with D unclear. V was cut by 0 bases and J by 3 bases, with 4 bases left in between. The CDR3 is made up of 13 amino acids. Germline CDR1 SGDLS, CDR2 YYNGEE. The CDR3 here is CASSVDHYNEQFF. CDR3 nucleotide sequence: TGTGCCAGCAGCGTAGACCACTACAATGAGCAGTTCTTC.

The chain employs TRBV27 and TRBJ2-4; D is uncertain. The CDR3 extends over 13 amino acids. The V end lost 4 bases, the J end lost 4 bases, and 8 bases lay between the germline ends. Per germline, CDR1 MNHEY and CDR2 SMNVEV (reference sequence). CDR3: CASSSQKKNIQYF. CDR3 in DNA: TGTGCCAGCAGTTCTCAGAAGAAAAACATTCAGTACTTC.

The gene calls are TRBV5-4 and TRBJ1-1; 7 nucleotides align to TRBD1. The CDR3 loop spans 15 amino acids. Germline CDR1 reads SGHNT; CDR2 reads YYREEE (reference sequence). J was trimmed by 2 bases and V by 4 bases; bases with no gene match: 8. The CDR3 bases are TGTGCCAGCAGCCACCGGACAGGAATAAACACTGAAGCTTTCTTT. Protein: CASSHRTGINTEAFF.